By its share, the clone carrying this TCR beta chain is large. This sample is part of a study of spatial heterogeneity in lung cancer. MiXCR, run by TCRdb on the 5' RACE reads, gives a single entry per CDR3 protein. The profile covers approximately 2,500 distinct CDR3 sequences, with 6.5% to 10% appearing a single time and over 20% taken by the ten largest. The CDR3 has 13 residues. Germline-derived CDR1 and CDR2 are KGHSH and LQKENI. Trimming removed 3 bases at V and 0 bases at J, with 5 bases between. Time point here: sample taken at primary tumor resection. The sample in question was normal lung tissue next to the tumor, obtained at surgery. This chain uses TRBV18 with TRBJ1-1; D uncertain. This clonotype originated in a female donor with early-stage non-small cell lung cancer. Here the CDR3 DNA reads TGTGCCAGCTCACCTGGCTTGAACACTGAAGCTTTCTTT. Translating it yields CASSPGLNTEAFF.